One sample yielded the 9 T cell receptor beta chains listed below, sequenced in a study of blood T cell repertoires in COVID-19 (dated by TCRdb to 2020 to 2022). Library method: the immunoSEQ multiplex PCR assay. This is the immuneACCESS table as TCRdb keeps it, with only in-frame sequences that have V and J called. A part of the clones is gone; compared with another copy, unresolved V genes explain less than half, and the rest is unexplained. In all, the sample holds fewer than 450,000 clones, and about 90% of those were seen once. The ten largest clones add up to under 0.7% of the sample. The sequencing input was PBMCs or T cells enriched from blood (not recorded which). The receptors shown here come from a young man who had recovered from COVID-19.

This clone was counted a single time. The rearrangement links TRBV11-1 to TRBJ2-2; D perhaps matches TRBD2 (6 bases). This CDR3 comprises 16 residues. Germline V gene data show CDR1 as SGHAT and CDR2 as FQDESV (reference sequence). V was pared by 4 bases and J by 2 bases, with 14 bases between. The CDR3 is CASSSTGGKNTGELFF. In DNA, the CDR3 is TGTGCCAGCAGCTCGACGGGCGGGAAAAACACCGGGGAGCTGTTTTTT.

This clone was seen just once. This chain uses TRBV5-5 with TRBJ1-1, with D tentatively TRBD1 (6 bases). Trimming left V 4 bases short and J 0 bases short, with 10 bases between. In germline, CDR1 is SGHKS, CDR2 YYEKEE (reference sequence). The CDR3 length is 14 residues. The CDR3 nucleotides read TGTGCCAGCAGCCTCAGGGACATGAACACTGAAGCTTTCTTT. Translation: CASSLRDMNTEAFF.

The V call is TRBV7-9, the J call TRBJ2-7; 7 bases are a match to TRBD1. V shed 6 bases and J 2 bases; nucleotides not matched to a gene: 4. The germline V gene has CDR1 SEHNR and CDR2 FQNEAQ (reference sequence). This CDR3 is built from 13 residues. The CDR3 DNA is TGTGCCAGCAGGGGGGACAGTGCCTACGAGCAGTACTTC. Its protein product is CASRGDSAYEQYF.

This clone was counted once. The CDR3 coding sequence is TGTGCCAGCAGCTTTACGACAGGGGCAGATTATGGCTACACCTTC. Its translation is CASSFTTGADYGYTF. The chain combines TRBV13 with TRBJ1-2, with 8 bases lining up with TRBD1. The CDR3 loop spans 15 amino acids. V shed 3 bases and J 5 bases; nucleotides not matched to a gene: 8. Germline values: CDR1 PRHDT, CDR2 FYEKMQ (reference sequence).

The CDR3 loop reads CASSVGAANEQFF. In DNA form, the CDR3 reads TGTGCCAGCAGCGTAGGGGCCGCTAATGAGCAGTTCTTC. The chain has TRBV9 and TRBJ2-1; D is undetermined. CDR1 is SGDLS, CDR2 YYNGEE, per germline. V was shortened by 0 bases and J by 7 bases, with 8 bases between the two germline ends. The CDR3 spans 13 residues.

The rearrangement uses TRBV10-3 and TRBJ2-7, with D possibly TRBD1 on 6 matching bases. CDR1 is ENHRY and CDR2 is SYGVKD in the germline V gene. V lost 6 bases and J 5 bases, leaving 20 bases between the germline ends. The CDR3 extends over 15 amino acids. In DNA, the CDR3 is TGTGCCATCAGCGCTTCGGGCAGGGGTGGTAACGAGCAGTACTTC. Protein product: CAISASGRGGNEQYF.

The chain employs TRBV4-1 and TRBJ1-1; no clear D. The CDR3 has 13 residues. Looked up from germline, CDR1 is MGHRA and CDR2 is YSYEKL. V was pared by 4 bases and J by 2 bases, with 8 bases between. The CDR3 DNA follows: TGCGCCAGCAGCCGAGTGCCTAACACTGAAGCTTTCTTT. Its translation: CASSRVPNTEAFF.

This clone was detected a few times. The rearrangement links TRBV7-2 to TRBJ2-7, with 8 bases lining up with TRBD1. Losses at the gene ends were 5 bases for V and 0 bases for J; bases not matched to a gene: 3. CDR3 length: 14 residues. The germline gives CDR1 SGHTA, CDR2 FQGNSA. CDR3 region: CASSTGTGSYEQYF. CDR3 nucleotide sequence: TGTGCCAGCAGCACCGGGACAGGCTCCTACGAGCAGTACTTC.

The V gene is TRBV2, the J gene TRBJ1-3, with 7 bases fitting TRBD1. Germline CDR1 reads SNHLY; CDR2 reads FYNNEI. This CDR3 is 14 amino acids long. V was pared by 9 bases and J by 3 bases, with 8 bases of the junction left unmatched. CDR3 region: CASTNQGVGNTIYF. The CDR3 DNA reads TGTGCCAGTACTAACCAGGGGGTTGGAAACACCATATATTTT.